A single sample is the source of the 3 T cell receptor beta chains below, sequenced in a study of neurological immune-mediated disorders. TCRdb itself ran the 5' RACE reads through MiXCR, one entry per CDR3 protein. Found here are about 95,000 distinct CDR3 sequences, 3.5% of them singletons; the top ten hold roughly 6.4%. The sequenced sample was PBMCs. The receptors stem from a woman between 18 and 30 years old with multiple sclerosis.

The chain carries TRBV12-3 or TRBV12-4 and TRBJ2-1; possible D gene TRBD1, 6 bases. The CDR3 length is 13 residues. Trimming took off 4 bases at V and 8 bases at J, with 12 bases between the two ends. CDR3 in amino acids: CASSSIGGDEQFF. CDR3 nucleotides: TGTGCCAGCAGTTCTATAGGGGGAGATGAGCAGTTCTTC.

In this sample, this clonotype turned up many times. The V and J genes are TRBV5-5 and TRBJ2-1; 7 nucleotides match TRBD2. The V segment lost 4 bases and the J segment 9 bases; nucleotides outside the gene matches: 4. Germline assignment: CDR1 SGHKS and CDR2 YYEKEE (reference sequence). This CDR3 has 12 residues. The CDR3 spells CASSVPGGEQFF. The CDR3 DNA follows: TGTGCCAGCAGCGTACCGGGGGGTGAGCAGTTCTTC. The whole variable domain, remainder taken from reference TRBV5-5 and TRBJ2-1, is DAGVTQSPTHLIKTRGQQVTLRCSPISGHKSVSWYQQVLGQGPQFIFQYYEKEERGRGNFPDRFSARQFPNYSSELNVNALLLGDSALYLCASSVPGGEQFFGPGTRLTVL.

V gene TRBV6-4 combines with J gene TRBJ2-2; TRBD2 is a possible D gene (6 bases). V lost 0 bases and J lost 8, with 13 bases in between. Germline V gene lookup returns CDR1 MRHNA and CDR2 SNTAGT. This CDR3 region has 15 residues. In DNA, the CDR3 is TGTGCCAGCAGTGACTCGGAGGGGACGTCTGGGGAGCTGTTTTTT. Amino acid sequence: CASSDSEGTSGELFF.